These T cell receptor beta chains were read from a single sample in a study of response to subunit inactivated influenza vaccine. In TCRdb, the RT-PCR reads were re-called with MiXCR into one record per CDR3 protein. The data show more than 700,000 distinct CDR3 sequences, 21% seen once. Sequencing used PBMCs from blood, obtained 5 days after vaccination. The receptors originated from a man aged 45-60 years who received an inactivated influenza vaccine. The CDR3 runs from the conserved cysteine through the conserved F or W. D genes are given only for firm matches. Clone size is given for some rows only: seen once, a few or many times, or a class if the clone is expanded.

CDR3 DNA,CDR3 protein,V gene,clone size,D gene,J gene
TGTGCCAGCAGCTTGGGACAGGCCCTCCAAGAGACCCAGTACTTC,CASSLGQALQETQYF,TRBV7-2,few,TRBD1,TRBJ2-5
TGTGCCAGCAGCCCGTTGGGTGACACTGAAGCTTTCTTT,CASSPLGDTEAFF,TRBV6-1,few,.,TRBJ1-1
TGCAGTGCTAGAGAGGGAGGCTCAACTAATGAAAAACTGTTTTTT,CSAREGGSTNEKLFF,TRBV20-1,.,.,TRBJ1-4
TGTGCCAGCAGTATCACGGGACAGCATAATCAGCCCCAGCATTTT,CASSITGQHNQPQHF,TRBV5-5,.,TRBD1,TRBJ1-5
TGTGCCAGCAGCTTAGCAAGGCGAACCACTGAAGCTTTCTTT,CASSLARRTTEAFF,TRBV7-8,.,.,TRBJ1-1
TGTGCCAGCTCACCCCCAGGGGCCCCGGGCGATGAGCAGTTCTTC,CASSPPGAPGDEQFF,TRBV18,.,.,TRBJ2-1
TGCGCCAGCAGCTTGGGGACAGGGGGCCGCCTCCAGAGTTGGCAGTACTTC,CASSLGTGGRLQSWQYF,TRBV5-1,few,TRBD1,TRBJ2-7
TGTGCCACCAGTGACCTTGGGACTAGCGGGGGGTACGCGCAGTATTTT,CATSDLGTSGGYAQYF,TRBV24-1,.,TRBD2,TRBJ2-3
TGTGCCAGCAGCGTAGTTGGGGGCCCGTTCGCGAACACCGGGGAGCTGTTTTTT,CASSVVGGPFANTGELFF,TRBV9,.,.,TRBJ2-2
TGCAGTGCTTCAAGACTTACAGGGGGCTACACCTTC,CSASRLTGGYTF,TRBV20-1,.,.,TRBJ1-2
TGTGCCAGCTCATCATCGAGCTCCTATAATTCACCCCTCCACTTT,CASSSSSSYNSPLHF,TRBV18,.,.,TRBJ1-6
TGCAGCGTTGTCAGGGAAAGGGACGAAGCTTTCTTT,CSVVRERDEAFF,TRBV29-1,.,.,TRBJ1-1
TGTGCCAGCAGCTTAGCGGTGGAGCGGGATGGCTACACCTTC,CASSLAVERDGYTF,TRBV7-2,.,.,TRBJ1-2
TGTGCCAGCACTAGCGGGAGGTCGAGCACAGATACGCAGTATTTT,CASTSGRSSTDTQYF,TRBV9,.,TRBD2,TRBJ2-3
TGTGCCAGCACCTGGGGGTACAATCAGCCCCAGCATTTT,CASTWGYNQPQHF,TRBV28,few,.,TRBJ1-5
TGTGCCAGCAGCTCGGTAATGACAGGGGTGCAAGAGACCCAGTACTTC,CASSSVMTGVQETQYF,TRBV7-2,few,TRBD1,TRBJ2-5
TGTGCCAGCAGTTTCAGGGTGAGGGGCCAAGAGACCCAGTACTTC,CASSFRVRGQETQYF,TRBV28,.,.,TRBJ2-5
TGCGCCAGCAGCTTCCGCCGAGGAATAAGCACAGATACGCAGTATTTT,CASSFRRGISTDTQYF,TRBV5-1,.,.,TRBJ2-3
TGTGCCAGCAGTTTGGGCAGGACTAACGAGCAGTACTTC,CASSLGRTNEQYF,TRBV12-3/TRBV12-4,many,.,TRBJ2-7
TGCAGTGCTAGAGCACGGACAGGGGGTTTCTACGAGCAGTACTTC,CSARARTGGFYEQYF,TRBV20-1,many,TRBD1,TRBJ2-7
TGCAGCGTAGTCGTCCGGGACACAGCTATTTACGAGCAGTACTTC,CSVVVRDTAIYEQYF,TRBV29-1,many,.,TRBJ2-7
TGCGCCAGCAGCAAGAGGGGTTCTGGGGCCAACGTCCTGACTTTC,CASSKRGSGANVLTF,TRBV5-1,.,.,TRBJ2-6
TGTGCCAGCAGCTTTGATAGGGACAGGAACACTGAAGCTTTCTTT,CASSFDRDRNTEAFF,TRBV7-9,.,TRBD1,TRBJ1-1
TGCAGTGCTAGAGTTCCCGGGGGCCAGGGCTACGAGCAGTACTTC,CSARVPGGQGYEQYF,TRBV20-1,.,.,TRBJ2-7
TGTGCCAGCAGCTATGGAACGGGTCCAGAGACCCAGTACTTC,CASSYGTGPETQYF,TRBV5-6,few,.,TRBJ2-5
TGCGCCAGCAGCCAAGATCCCCGGGGATACAATGAGCAGTTCTTC,CASSQDPRGYNEQFF,TRBV4-1,many,.,TRBJ2-1
TGCAGTGCTAGACATGTGATCGCGGGCTCGGGTTATAGCAATCAGCCCCAGCATTTT,CSARHVIAGSGYSNQPQHF,TRBV20-1,.,.,TRBJ1-5
TGTGCCATCAGTGTATTAGGACTAGCGGGGACAAGCAAAGATACGCAGTATTTT,CAISVLGLAGTSKDTQYF,TRBV10-3,.,TRBD2,TRBJ2-3
TGTGCCATCAGTGAGGGGACAGGGATCAATCAGCCCCAGCATTTT,CAISEGTGINQPQHF,TRBV10-3,.,TRBD1,TRBJ1-5
TGTGCCAGCAGCCCTAAGGCCAGTTACAATCAGCCCCAGCATTTT,CASSPKASYNQPQHF,TRBV5-8,.,.,TRBJ1-5
TGTGCCAGCAGAGAACCAGGACCTACCGGGTTATACGAGCAGTACTTC,CASREPGPTGLYEQYF,TRBV6-1,.,.,TRBJ2-7
TGTGCCAGCAGCCAAGTTGCAAGGAATGAGCAGTTCTTC,CASSQVARNEQFF,TRBV3-1,.,.,TRBJ2-1
TGCGCCAGCAGCCGAAGCGTGGGGGAAAGCTACGAGCAGTACTTC,CASSRSVGESYEQYF,TRBV4-3,.,.,TRBJ2-7
TGTGCCAGCAGCGCCGGGACTGGGGTTTTAGGGAATGAGCAGTTCTTC,CASSAGTGVLGNEQFF,TRBV9,.,.,TRBJ2-1
TGTGCCAGCAGCTTACCGGGTGAAGCTTTCTTT,CASSLPGEAFF,TRBV5-6,few,.,TRBJ1-1
TGTGCCACCAGCAGTTATGGGGAGGACTATGGCTACACCTTC,CATSSYGEDYGYTF,TRBV15,.,.,TRBJ1-2
TGCAGCGTTGGCCATTCTGCGGGGGGCACAGATACGCAGTATTTT,CSVGHSAGGTDTQYF,TRBV29-1,few,TRBD2,TRBJ2-3
TGTGCCAGCAGTGGTGCCGGGGAGCTGTTTTTT,CASSGAGELFF,TRBV12-3/TRBV12-4,many,.,TRBJ2-2
TGTGCCAGCAGTTCCCCCCTCGCGGGAGCGGGGGATACGCAGTATTTT,CASSSPLAGAGDTQYF,TRBV28,few,TRBD2,TRBJ2-3
TGTGCCAGCAGTTCAAAAGGACAGGAATGGTACGAGCAGTACTTC,CASSSKGQEWYEQYF,TRBV7-2,.,TRBD1,TRBJ2-7
TGTGCCATCAGCCCGGACAGGACTTACAATGAGCAGTTCTTC,CAISPDRTYNEQFF,TRBV10-3,many,TRBD1,TRBJ2-1
TGCGCCAGCAGCCAAATTGGATCGAGCGGGGGGAGAATTGAGCAGTTCTTC,CASSQIGSSGGRIEQFF,TRBV4-3,few,TRBD2,TRBJ2-1
TGCAGTGCCACCACAGGGGGCAGGGCTGAAGCTTTCTTT,CSATTGGRAEAFF,TRBV20-1,.,TRBD1,TRBJ1-1
TGTGCCAGCAAGACTAGCGCAAGTTACACCGGGGAGCTGTTTTTT,CASKTSASYTGELFF,TRBV28,.,TRBD2,TRBJ2-2
TGCAGTGCTAGAGCACAGGGCGGCACCGGGGAGCTGTTTTTT,CSARAQGGTGELFF,TRBV20-1,few,.,TRBJ2-2
TGTGCCAGCACCCGTCGGGCTAGCGGGGCGTACGAGCAGTACTTC,CASTRRASGAYEQYF,TRBV12-3/TRBV12-4,.,TRBD2,TRBJ2-7
TGTGCCAGCGGACCCAGGGGAAGGAGGGTGGGGGAGCTGTTTTTT,CASGPRGRRVGELFF,TRBV12-3/TRBV12-4,.,.,TRBJ2-2
TGTGCCAGCAGTCAGGGGGCTTACACCATATATTTT,CASSQGAYTIYF,TRBV12-3/TRBV12-4,.,TRBD1,TRBJ1-3
TGCAGCGTTGGAGCGGGACTAGCAAGCTTAACCACAGATACGCAGTATTTT,CSVGAGLASLTTDTQYF,TRBV29-1,.,TRBD2,TRBJ2-3
TGCAGCGTTGAAGAACGCGGGGGGAACTACGAGCAGTACTTC,CSVEERGGNYEQYF,TRBV29-1,.,TRBD2,TRBJ2-7
TGTGCCAGCAGCCAAGCTACAGGGTTGTTGAGCACTGAAGCTTTCTTT,CASSQATGLLSTEAFF,TRBV3-1,many,.,TRBJ1-1
TGCGCCAGCGTCATCCGGCCCGACTCCTACGAGCAGTACTTC,CASVIRPDSYEQYF,TRBV5-1,few,.,TRBJ2-7
TGTGCCAGCAGCTTAGCCCACCTCGCAGGAAAAAACATTCAGTACTTC,CASSLAHLAGKNIQYF,TRBV7-9,few,.,TRBJ2-4
TGTGCCAGCAGCTTCGTCGACAGGGGGAACACCGGGGAGCTGTTTTTT,CASSFVDRGNTGELFF,TRBV7-9,few,TRBD1,TRBJ2-2